These 13 T cell receptor beta chains came from one sample sequenced in a study of T cells after yellow fever vaccination. MiXCR, run by TCRdb on the 5' RACE reads, gives a single entry per CDR3 protein. This sample has about 500,000 distinct CDR3 sequences, with 17% found just once. The specimen was PBMCs, collected 5 to 6 days after the first yellow fever vaccination. These TCRs come from a man aged 18 to 29 who received the YFV17D yellow fever vaccine.

A few counts support this clonotype. This chain uses TRBV27 with TRBJ2-2; 9 bases map to TRBD2. CDR3 length: 16 residues. The germline gives CDR1 MNHEY, CDR2 SMNVEV (reference sequence). V gave up 5 bases and J gave up 2 bases; unmatched junction bases: 6. CDR3 region: CASSPLAGLNTGELFF. In nucleotides, the CDR3 is TGTGCCAGCAGTCCCCTAGCGGGGTTAAACACCGGGGAGCTGTTTTTT.

In this sample, this clonotype turned up a few times. The chain joins TRBV6-1 to TRBJ1-1, with D possibly matching TRBD1 (6 bases). V was clipped by 7 bases and J by 1 base, with 13 bases between them. This CDR3 comprises 14 residues. Germline V gene lookup returns CDR1 MNHNS and CDR2 SASEGT. The CDR3 DNA reads TGTGCCAGCATCGCGTCGGGGGCGAACACTGAAGCTTTCTTT. Protein product: CASIASGANTEAFF.

V gene TRBV5-1 combines with J gene TRBJ1-2, with 12 bases that match TRBD1. V was pared by 4 bases and J by 7 bases, with 5 bases of the junction left unmatched. Germline CDR1 and CDR2: SGHRS and YFSETQ. This CDR3 is 14 amino acids long. In DNA form, the CDR3 reads TGCGCCAGCAGCCCGGGACAGGGGGCGTCTGGCTACACCTTC. This translates into CASSPGQGASGYTF. Complete variable domain (other parts from reference TRBV5-1 and TRBJ1-2): KAGVTQTPRYLIKTRGQQVTLSCSPISGHRSVSWYQQTPGQGLQFLFEYFSETQRNKGNFPGRFSGRQFSNSRSEMNVSTLELGDSALYLCASSPGQGASGYTFGSGTRLTVV.

In this sample, this clonotype turned up a few times. The gene calls are TRBV6-2 or TRBV6-3 and TRBJ1-1; D is unresolved. The length of the CDR3 is 16 residues. Germline values: CDR1 MNHEY, CDR2 SVGEGT. V was pared by 2 bases and J by 1 base, with 14 bases between. The DNA for the CDR3 is TGTGCCAGCAGTTACAGCATGACAACTTGGAACACTGAAGCTTTCTTT. The encoded protein is CASSYSMTTWNTEAFF.

The J gene is TRBJ1-4, the V gene TRBV4-1, with a possible D match to TRBD1 (5 bases). Germline V gene lookup returns CDR1 MGHRA and CDR2 YSYEKL. This CDR3 is built from 15 residues. The V end lost 4 bases, the J end lost 8 bases, and 17 bases lay between the germline ends. The CDR3 coding sequence is TGCGCCAGCAGCCCACCCAGGGTAGAGGAGGAAAAACTGTTTTTT. It encodes CASSPPRVEEEKLFF.

This clonotype was picked up many times. This chain uses TRBV10-3 with TRBJ2-3, with unresolved D. The CDR3 has 13 residues. Germline CDR1 reads ENHRY; CDR2 reads SYGVKD. The V gene lost 4 bases and the J gene lost 2 bases, with 7 bases spanning the gap. This CDR3 is CAISGRTTDTQYF. CDR3 DNA sequence: TGTGCCATCAGTGGGAGAACCACAGATACGCAGTATTTT.

CDR3 DNA sequence: TGTGCCAGCAGTTACTCTTCCGGGAGAAACGATTTCGAAAACACCATATATTTT. Protein: CASSYSSGRNDFENTIYF. The chain couples TRBV6-2 or TRBV6-3 to TRBJ1-3; unclear D gene. This CDR3 comprises 18 residues. V was shortened by 0 bases and J by 6 bases, with 21 bases between the two germline ends. CDR1 and CDR2 (germline): MNHEY, SVGEGT.

This clonotype appeared a few times. This chain connects TRBV6-5 to TRBJ2-3; TRBD2 might be the D (6 bases). The CDR3 runs 13 residues. V lost 8 bases and J 8 bases, leaving 17 bases between the germline ends. CDR1 and CDR2 (germline): MNHEY, SVGAGI. In DNA form, the CDR3 reads TGTGCCAGCCAAGGGGCGGGGAGCGGTACGCAGTATTTT. This gives the protein CASQGAGSGTQYF.

The table lists this clonotype with many counts. The rearrangement links TRBV5-1 to TRBJ2-5; D possibly corresponds to TRBD1 (6 bases). Trimming pared 4 bases from V and 4 bases from J, leaving 17 bases between. Germline assignment: CDR1 SGHRS and CDR2 YFSETQ. CDR3 size: 15 residues. The CDR3 here is CASSATLQGRETQYF. CDR3 nucleotide sequence: TGCGCCAGCAGCGCTACCCTACAGGGCCGAGAGACCCAGTACTTC.

The V gene is TRBV28, the J gene TRBJ2-1, with 9 bases fitting TRBD2. V gave up 7 bases and J gave up 4 bases; unmatched junction bases: 11. The V gene's germline CDR1 is MDHEN and CDR2 SYDVKM. CDR3 length: 16 residues. The CDR3 DNA sequence: TGTGCCAGCACTACTCTCGGGCGGGGGGGATACAATGAGCAGTTCTTC. The encoded protein is CASTTLGRGGYNEQFF.

The chain uses TRBV5-8 and TRBJ2-2; D uncertain. There are 16 residues in the CDR3. CDR1 is SGHTS, CDR2 YDEGEE, per germline. V was trimmed by 2 bases and J by 0 bases, leaving 11 bases between them. In DNA, the CDR3 is TGTGCCAGCAGCTTTTACGTTATCGCGAACACCGGGGAGCTGTTTTTT. Its protein product is CASSFYVIANTGELFF.

Here the CDR3 reads CASSQLGGDNEQFF. CDR3 nucleotide sequence: TGCGCCAGCAGCCAGTTGGGCGGAGACAATGAGCAGTTCTTC. The chain links TRBV4-3 to TRBJ2-1; D not certain. V lost 3 bases and J lost 5, with 11 bases in between. Germline loops: CDR1 LGHNA, CDR2 YSLEER. CDR3 size: 14 residues.

The chain has TRBV18 and TRBJ2-7; 9 bases map to TRBD1. J was trimmed by 5 bases and V by 2 bases; bases with no gene match: 10. The CDR3 consists of 16 residues. Germline CDR1 is KGHSH and CDR2 is LQKENI. The CDR3 DNA sequence: TGTGCCAGCTCACCATACCGGGACAGGGTGATCCACGAGCAGTACTTC. It codes for CASSPYRDRVIHEQYF.